This note documents a single TCR beta chain sequence. The antigen remains unidentified. The length of the CDR3 is 13 residues. Each TCR beta cDNA library carried unique molecular identifiers. Via MiXCR, TCRdb re-called the PCR reads, giving one row per CDR3 protein. The sample lists 380,000 or so distinct CDR3 sequences, roughly 38% seen once, with over 10% in the top ten. The sample belongs to a study of post-analysis software for immune sequencing data. Points from the study as a whole: About 5 TRBV segments appeared more often in patients than in controls, and TRBV5-6, TRBV5-1 and TRBV20-1 were among these.

The rearrangement joins TRBV12-3 or TRBV12-4 to TRBJ2-4; D not certain. The end of the DNA aligns better with TRBJ2-7, so the J call may be wrong. Sequencing input: blood. This sequence was found in a girl aged 5-17 years with multiple sclerosis. The CDR3 nucleotides are TGTGCCAGCAGTTTAGCGGTCCAACCCGAGCAGTACTTC. Translation gives CASSLAVQPEQYF.